These T cell receptor beta chains were read from a single sample in a study of T-cell memory formation after mild COVID-19. One entry per CDR3 protein results from TCRdb running MiXCR on the 5' RACE reads. The data show 200,000 to 250,000 distinct CDR3 sequences, with 10% seen just once and around 3.3% held by the top ten. Sequenced: PBMCs or a T cell subset sorted from them (not recorded which). Every receptor here comes from a man younger than 35 who had mild COVID-19 (a few samples of this study predate the infection). Cell type and time point are not known. CDR3s include the opening cysteine and the closing phenylalanine or tryptophan. Each record gives: V gene, D gene, J gene, clone size, CDR3 length, CDR3 DNA, CDR3 protein. The D gene is left open where the match is weak. Clone sizes are given selectively: once, few, many, or a class where the clone is expanded.

>TRBV6-2/TRBV6-3|-|TRBJ1-5|-|17
TGTGCCAGCAGCCAACGAAACGTCCCGGATAGCAATCAGCCCCAGCATTTT
CASSQRNVPDSNQPQHF
>TRBV12-5|-|TRBJ1-2|-|12
TGTGCTAGTGGCACGGGCCTCTGGGGCTACACCTTC
CASGTGLWGYTF
>TRBV20-1|TRBD2|TRBJ2-1|-|15
TGCAGTGCCCCCCCGACTAGCGCCTCCTACAATGAGCAGTTCTTC
CSAPPTSASYNEQFF
>TRBV24-1|-|TRBJ1-2|few|12
TGTGCCACCAGTGATAGGGGGTATGGCTACACCTTC
CATSDRGYGYTF
>TRBV20-1|-|TRBJ1-1|few|14
TGCAGTGCACCGAGGGGTTCAGGGAACACTGAAGCTTTCTTT
CSAPRGSGNTEAFF
>TRBV7-2|-|TRBJ1-2|few|15
TGTGCCAGCAGCTTCTCTGGGGGCGTAGTCTATGGCTACACCTTC
CASSFSGGVVYGYTF
>TRBV7-9|-|TRBJ1-2|-|15
TGTGCCAGCAGCTTAAGGGCTGGAGATAACTATGGCTACACCTTC
CASSLRAGDNYGYTF
>TRBV12-3/TRBV12-4|-|TRBJ1-1|-|12
TGTGCCAGCAGTTCGACAGGTGTTGAAGCTTTCTTT
CASSSTGVEAFF
>TRBV12-3/TRBV12-4|TRBD2|TRBJ2-3|few|15
TGTGCCAGCAGCTGGACTAGCGGGCGCACAGATACGCAGTATTTT
CASSWTSGRTDTQYF
>TRBV5-1|-|TRBJ2-3|many|16
TGCGCCAGCAGCCCGGGGGGCGACAGGAGCACAGATACGCAGTATTTT
CASSPGGDRSTDTQYF
>TRBV18|-|TRBJ2-7|-|11
TGTGCCAGCAAGACAGACTACGAGCAGTACTTC
CASKTDYEQYF
>TRBV5-6|-|TRBJ2-3|few|15
TGTGCCAGCAGTCCGAGGGTTCCAAGCACAGATACGCAGTATTTT
CASSPRVPSTDTQYF
>TRBV20-1|-|TRBJ1-1|few|13
TGCAGTGCTGATCGACAGATGAACACTGAAGCTTTCTTT
CSADRQMNTEAFF
>TRBV18|-|TRBJ2-6|-|15
TGTGCCAGCTCACCAGGATTTATGGGGGCCAACGTCCTGACTTTC
CASSPGFMGANVLTF
>TRBV15|TRBD2|TRBJ2-3|-|16
TGTGCCACCAGCCTGGGACTAGCGGGAATCACAGATACGCAGTATTTT
CATSLGLAGITDTQYF
>TRBV18|TRBD2|TRBJ2-7|-|14
TGTGCCAGCTCACCATTGGGACTAGCGTACGAGCAGTACTTC
CASSPLGLAYEQYF
>TRBV12-3/TRBV12-4|TRBD1|TRBJ1-2|few|16
TGTGCCAGCAGCTACAGGGGGCGAAAGGGTGAGAATGGCTACACCTTC
CASSYRGRKGENGYTF
>TRBV7-2|-|TRBJ1-1|-|15
TGTGCCAGCAGCTTATTTACGGGACTGAACACTGAAGCTTTCTTT
CASSLFTGLNTEAFF
>TRBV18|TRBD1|TRBJ1-2|-|14
TGTGCCAGCTCTCAGACCGGGACAGGGAATGGCTACACCTTC
CASSQTGTGNGYTF
>TRBV12-3/TRBV12-4|-|TRBJ2-2|many|15
TGTGCCACGAGTAGGCAGGTCATTAACACCGGGGAGCTGTTTTTT
CATSRQVINTGELFF
>TRBV5-1|-|TRBJ1-3|few|16
TGCGCCAGCAGCTTGCAGGGGTTACACTCTGGAAACACCATATATTTT
CASSLQGLHSGNTIYF
>TRBV5-1|TRBD2|TRBJ2-3|-|17
TGCGCCAGCAGCTTGGCTGCTTTGGCGGGGGGCACAGATACGCAGTATTTT
CASSLAALAGGTDTQYF
>TRBV4-1|-|TRBJ2-3|many|17
TGCGCCAGCAGCCAAGATCTTGTTGCGGGGATCACAGATACGCAGTATTTT
CASSQDLVAGITDTQYF
>TRBV4-3|-|TRBJ2-3|many|15
TGCGCCAGCAGCCAAGATCCCTCTAGAGCAGATACGCAGTATTTT
CASSQDPSRADTQYF
>TRBV6-5|-|TRBJ2-2|few|12
TGTGCCAGCAGTGGAGTCGCCGGGGAGCTGTTTTTT
CASSGVAGELFF
>TRBV28|-|TRBJ2-3|few|15
TGTGCCAGCAGTTTACGGGACGGGTACACAGATACGCAGTATTTT
CASSLRDGYTDTQYF
>TRBV7-9|-|TRBJ1-1|few|15
TGTGCCAGCAGCTTAAATCTGGGGAGGGTAGCTGAAGCTTTCTTT
CASSLNLGRVAEAFF
>TRBV20-1|-|TRBJ2-2|once|11
TGCAGTGCCACGAACACCGGGGAGCTGTTTTTT
CSATNTGELFF
>TRBV7-9|TRBD2|TRBJ2-3|-|16
TGTGCCAGCAGCTTAGCGCGAGCGGGGGACACAGATACGCAGTATTTT
CASSLARAGDTDTQYF
>TRBV20-1|TRBD2|TRBJ2-2|-|16
TGCAGTGCTAGAGATATCCAGCGGGAGTCCTTCGGGGAGCTGTTTTTT
CSARDIQRESFGELFF
>TRBV20-1|-|TRBJ2-7|few|11
TGCAGTGCCCTTCGGACTGACGAGCAGTACTTC
CSALRTDEQYF
>TRBV10-3|TRBD1|TRBJ2-1|-|15
TGTGCCATCAGGGGGGACAGGGGCAACTTCAATGAGCAGTTCTTC
CAIRGDRGNFNEQFF
>TRBV5-6|TRBD2|TRBJ2-2|-|16
TGTGCCAGCAGCTTTTGGCTAGCGGTGAACACCGGGGAGCTGTTTTTT
CASSFWLAVNTGELFF
>TRBV18|-|TRBJ2-7|-|13
TGTGCCAGCTCACCACGATCGGGGGACGAGCAGTACTTC
CASSPRSGDEQYF
>TRBV5-1|-|TRBJ2-7|-|14
TGCGCCAGCAGCTTGGCGGGCAGTAACTACGAGCAGTACTTC
CASSLAGSNYEQYF
>TRBV25-1|TRBD1|TRBJ2-7|-|12
TGTGCCAGCAGTAACACAGGGGGCGAGCAGTACTTC
CASSNTGGEQYF
>TRBV7-6|-|TRBJ2-5|-|14
TGTGCCAGCAGCTTAGGTCGTCAGTTAGAGACCCAGTACTTC
CASSLGRQLETQYF
>TRBV12-3/TRBV12-4|-|TRBJ2-1|few|13
TGTGCCAGTGCCCTTGGGTTCTACAATGAGCAGTTCTTC
CASALGFYNEQFF
>TRBV7-9|-|TRBJ1-1|many|12
TGTGCCAGCAGCTTAGAAACAGGGAGGGCTTTCTTT
CASSLETGRAFF
>TRBV7-2|-|TRBJ1-5|few|14
TGTGCCAGCACCTGGACAGATAGCAATCAGCCCCAGCATTTT
CASTWTDSNQPQHF
>TRBV21-1|-|TRBJ1-4|-|12
TGTGCCAGCAGCAAATGGCAAGAAAAACTGTTTTTT
CASSKWQEKLFF
>TRBV7-6|TRBD1|TRBJ2-5|few|13
TGTGCCAGCAGCCCGGGACAGGGGCAGACCCAGTACTTC
CASSPGQGQTQYF
>TRBV3-1|-|TRBJ2-5|few|13
TGTGCCAGCAGCCAAGGACCTGGGGAGACCCAGTACTTC
CASSQGPGETQYF
>TRBV7-3|-|TRBJ1-1|medium-sized|14
TGTGCCAGCAGCGCAAATACAGGGACATCTGAAGCTTTCTTT
CASSANTGTSEAFF
>TRBV24-1|TRBD1|TRBJ2-3|few|17
TGTGCCACCAGTGACAGCAAGGACAGGACAGTATCCGATACGCAGTATTTT
CATSDSKDRTVSDTQYF
>TRBV9|-|TRBJ2-6|-|16
TGTGCCAGCAGCGTGATAGGCGGATCTGGGGCCAACGTCCTGACTTTC
CASSVIGGSGANVLTF
>TRBV20-1|-|TRBJ1-2|-|14
TGCAGTGCTAGACGACAGCTTACTAACTATGGCTACACCTTC
CSARRQLTNYGYTF
>TRBV5-1|-|TRBJ2-5|few|13
TGCGCCAGCAGCTTGGATACAGCGGAGACCCAGTACTTC
CASSLDTAETQYF
>TRBV6-2/TRBV6-3|-|TRBJ2-3|few|18
TGTGCCAGCAGAAGCGATTGGGGCGCCGGGGGGACAACAGATACGCAGTATTTT
CASRSDWGAGGTTDTQYF
>TRBV6-5|TRBD2|TRBJ2-3|-|17
TGTGCCAGCAGTTACACATTTGGCGGGGGGCCGGGGGATACGCAGTATTTT
CASSYTFGGGPGDTQYF
>TRBV12-3/TRBV12-4|-|TRBJ2-2|once|15
TGTGCCAGCAGTCTGCTCCAGTCAGTAAGCGGGGAGCTGTTTTTT
CASSLLQSVSGELFF
>TRBV4-1|-|TRBJ1-5|few|15
TGCGCCAGCAGCCAACTCTTTACAGGGAATCAGCCCCAGCATTTT
CASSQLFTGNQPQHF
>TRBV6-5|-|TRBJ1-2|-|15
TGTGCCAGCAGTTACTCAGACGGAACTAACTATGGCTACACCTTC
CASSYSDGTNYGYTF
>TRBV7-9|TRBD1|TRBJ2-2|few|16
TGTGCCAGCAGCCACACCCGGGACAGGGGAACCGGGGAGCTGTTTTTT
CASSHTRDRGTGELFF
>TRBV20-1|TRBD2|TRBJ2-3|few|13
TGCAGTGCTAGTAGGAGCGGGGCTGATACGCAGTATTTT
CSASRSGADTQYF